The clone carrying this T cell receptor beta chain was counted many times. The antigen remains undetermined. For TCR beta, libraries came from iRepertoire HTBI primers and Arm-PCR of CDR3 regions. TCRdb analysed the multiplex PCR reads with MiXCR anew, one entry per CDR3 protein. Of roughly 350,000 distinct CDR3 sequences in the sample, 16% were seen once. The data originate from a study of regulatory T cells in long-lasting Graves disease. Findings and limits, study-wide: The study found lower TCR diversity in persistent Graves' patients than in newly diagnosed ones.

As for time point: newly diagnosed GD, antithyroid drugs for less than 3 months. Making the TCR library involved RNA that had been extracted from PBMCs. The CDR3 covers 16 residues. Germline trimming cut 0 bases from V and 5 bases from J; bases unmatched to any gene: 7. The germline V gene encodes CDR1 MGHRA and CDR2 YSYEKL. These data are also associated with another study on T cells in Graves' hyperthyroidism and ophthalmopathy.

Source: peripheral blood mononuclear cells (PBMCs), taken at new diagnosis, from a patient treated with antithyroid drugs. The receptor comes from a woman younger than 35 with Graves disease. The V gene is TRBV4-1, the J gene TRBJ1-1; 9 nucleotides match TRBD1. CDR3 residues: CASSQEPRTGVTEAFF. CDR3 sequence (DNA): TGCGCCAGCAGCCAAGAACCCAGGACAGGGGTTACTGAAGCTTTCTTT.